This is a list of T cell receptor beta chains from one sample in a study of radiotherapy plus CTLA-4 blockade in lung cancer. Using immunoSEQ multiplex PCR, the repertoire was profiled, and TCRdb retains in-frame clones only, with some absent. The table lists some 70,000 clones, over 80% of them singletons, with roughly 4% in the top ten. The material sequenced was peripheral blood, taken from a patient treated with radiotherapy plus ipilimumab. The receptors originated from a human donor with non-small cell lung cancer who had a partial response to radiotherapy plus ipilimumab. Both conserved end residues are part of each CDR3. The D gene is left open where the match is weak. Clone sizes are given selectively: once, few, many, or a class where the clone is expanded.

v_gene,d_gene,abundance,j_gene,CDR3aa,CDR3nt
TRBV9,TRBD1,.,TRBJ1-2,CASSGTGGLYGYTF,TGTGCCAGCAGCGGAACAGGGGGACTCTATGGCTACACCTTC
TRBV14,.,.,TRBJ2-5,CASSQNFNPLQETQYF,TGTGCCAGCAGCCAAAACTTCAACCCTCTCCAAGAGACCCAGTACTTC
TRBV15,TRBD2,.,TRBJ2-3,CATSRDRAGVGDTQYF,TGTGCCACCAGCAGAGATAGGGCGGGAGTGGGAGATACGCAGTATTTT
TRBV11-2,TRBD2,.,TRBJ2-7,CASSNDNSGRDSYEQYF,TGTGCCAGCAGTAACGATAATAGCGGGAGGGACTCCTACGAGCAGTACTTC
TRBV27,TRBD1,.,TRBJ2-7,CASRALDRGRNEQYF,TGTGCCAGCAGAGCGCTGGACAGGGGGAGGAACGAGCAGTACTTC
TRBV5-1,.,.,TRBJ1-1,CASSAGTGYTEAFF,TGCGCCAGCAGCGCGGGAACAGGTTACACTGAAGCTTTCTTT
TRBV28,TRBD1,.,TRBJ2-2,CASWDRGLSGELFF,TGTGCCAGTTGGGACAGGGGGCTTTCCGGGGAGCTGTTTTTT
TRBV29-1,TRBD1,.,TRBJ2-7,CSVEAGQGKYEQYF,TGCAGCGTTGAAGCGGGACAGGGGAAGTACGAGCAGTACTTC
TRBV7-7,.,.,TRBJ2-1,CASSSGTLNEQFF,TGTGCCAGCAGCTCCGGGACTCTTAATGAGCAGTTCTTC
TRBV9,.,once,TRBJ2-7,CASSPGVGTTYEQYF,TGTGCCAGCAGTCCAGGCGTTGGGACAACCTACGAGCAGTACTTC
TRBV28,.,once,TRBJ2-1,CATGLYNEQFF,TGTGCCACGGGACTCTACAATGAGCAGTTCTTC
TRBV5-1,.,.,TRBJ1-2,CASRQDQGYYGYTF,TGCGCCAGCCGACAAGACCAGGGCTACTATGGCTACACCTTC
TRBV28,TRBD2,.,TRBJ2-3,CASSLWSERGYSTDTQYF,TGTGCCAGCAGTTTATGGTCTGAGCGGGGATACAGCACAGATACGCAGTATTTT
TRBV5-6,.,.,TRBJ1-2,CASSLYRAGSYGYTF,TGTGCCAGCAGCCTATACAGGGCCGGGTCCTATGGCTACACCTTC
TRBV9,.,.,TRBJ2-1,CASSKQGPSYNEQFF,TGTGCCAGCAGCAAACAGGGTCCCTCCTACAATGAGCAGTTCTTC
TRBV30,.,.,TRBJ2-3,CAWSGGGPTQYF,TGTGCCTGGAGTGGGGGGGGCCCGACGCAGTATTTT
TRBV28,TRBD1,.,TRBJ1-1,CASRRPGQLMNTEAFF,TGTGCCAGCAGACGTCCGGGACAGCTTATGAACACTGAAGCTTTCTTT
TRBV5-1,TRBD2,.,TRBJ2-1,CASSSGTSGRAWEQFF,TGCGCCAGCAGCTCCGGGACTAGCGGGAGGGCCTGGGAGCAGTTCTTC
TRBV18,TRBD1,.,TRBJ2-1,CASSRSGTGWNEQFF,TGTGCCAGCTCACGCTCCGGGACAGGGTGGAATGAGCAGTTCTTC
TRBV11-2,.,.,TRBJ1-2,CASSVRGYGYTF,TGTGCCAGCAGCGTAAGGGGCTATGGCTACACCTTC
TRBV10-1,TRBD2,.,TRBJ2-4,CASSPGLAGENIQYF,TGCGCCAGCAGCCCGGGACTAGCGGGGGAAAACATTCAGTACTTC
TRBV19,.,.,TRBJ2-2,CASSAQITGELFF,TGTGCCAGTAGTGCACAAATCACCGGGGAGCTGTTTTTT
TRBV9,.,.,TRBJ2-2,CASSVTGVNTGELFF,TGTGCCAGCAGCGTGACGGGAGTAAACACCGGGGAGCTGTTTTTT
TRBV5-1,TRBD1,.,TRBJ2-3,CASSPGQAASTDTQYF,TGCGCCAGCAGCCCGGGACAGGCCGCTAGCACAGATACGCAGTATTTT
TRBV6-1,.,.,TRBJ2-7,CASSGAEEDEQYF,TGTGCCAGCAGTGGGGCCGAGGAGGACGAGCAGTACTTC
TRBV28,.,.,TRBJ1-2,CASSSPGVGGYTF,TGTGCCAGCAGTTCGCCGGGGGTCGGTGGCTACACCTTC
TRBV11-2,TRBD1,.,TRBJ1-2,CASSSRFPTGEDGYTF,TGTGCCAGCAGCTCTAGGTTCCCGACAGGGGAGGATGGCTACACCTTC
TRBV5-4,.,.,TRBJ2-5,CASSPQDSDETQYF,TGTGCCAGCAGCCCTCAGGACAGCGACGAGACCCAGTACTTC
TRBV6-1,TRBD2,.,TRBJ2-1,CASSEGLAGAYEQFF,TGTGCCAGCAGTGAAGGTCTAGCGGGAGCATATGAGCAGTTCTTC
TRBV11-2,TRBD2,.,TRBJ2-1,CASSPLTSGRYNEQFF,TGTGCCAGCAGCCCCTTGACTAGCGGGCGCTACAATGAGCAGTTCTTC
TRBV28,.,.,TRBJ1-5,CATYKDSNQPQHF,TGTGCCACCTATAAAGATAGCAATCAGCCCCAGCATTTT
TRBV9,TRBD2,.,TRBJ2-3,CASSVAGAADTQYF,TGTGCCAGCAGCGTGGCGGGAGCTGCAGATACGCAGTATTTT
TRBV7-2,TRBD1,few,TRBJ1-1,CASSRDRVGAFF,TGTGCCAGCAGCCGGGACAGGGTTGGAGCTTTCTTT
TRBV18,.,.,TRBJ2-7,CASSPPNRVGEQYF,TGTGCCAGCTCACCACCGAACAGGGTGGGCGAGCAGTACTTC